The clone carrying this TCR beta chain was detected a few times. Its specificity is unknown. This sample stems from a study of long-term antiretroviral therapy in people with HIV. Study findings and constraints: Despite increasing after ART, diversity remained lower than that of transplant donor controls. Before ART, certain clones expanded, and these dominated the repertoire at all time points.

Treatment of all HIV participants took place in the United States. The libraries were made with immunoSEQ v3.0 at survey level. Repertoires were generated with immunoSEQ multiplex PCR, while TCRdb's copy carries only in-frame clones and drops some. This sample has about 35,000 clones, with roughly 82% found just once. The sequencing here drew on unsorted PBMCs, taken 0.3 years after starting antiretroviral therapy. The source is a man aged 18 to 35 with HIV.

This CDR3 is CASSLDFTYEQYF. In nucleotides, the CDR3 is TGTGCCAGCAGCTTGGACTTCACCTACGAGCAGTACTTC. This rearrangement joins TRBV7-9 to TRBJ2-7, with D maybe TRBD2 (5 bases). The CDR3 is 13 amino acids. Germline V CDR1 and CDR2: SEHNR, FQNEAQ (reference sequence). Trimming cost V 3 bases and J 2 bases, with 8 bases left between them.